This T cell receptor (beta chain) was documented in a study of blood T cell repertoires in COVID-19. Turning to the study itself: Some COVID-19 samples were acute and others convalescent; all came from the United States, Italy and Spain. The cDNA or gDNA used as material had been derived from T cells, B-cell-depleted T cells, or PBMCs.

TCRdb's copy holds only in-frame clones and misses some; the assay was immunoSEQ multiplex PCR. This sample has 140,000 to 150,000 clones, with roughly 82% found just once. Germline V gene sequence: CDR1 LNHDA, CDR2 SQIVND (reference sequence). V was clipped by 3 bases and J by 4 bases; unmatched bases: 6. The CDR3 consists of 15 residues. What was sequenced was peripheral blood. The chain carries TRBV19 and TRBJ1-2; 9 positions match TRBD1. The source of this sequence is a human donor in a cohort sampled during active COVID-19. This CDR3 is CASSISDRGSYGYTF. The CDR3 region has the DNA TGTGCCAGTAGTATCTCGGACAGGGGCAGCTATGGCTACACCTTC.